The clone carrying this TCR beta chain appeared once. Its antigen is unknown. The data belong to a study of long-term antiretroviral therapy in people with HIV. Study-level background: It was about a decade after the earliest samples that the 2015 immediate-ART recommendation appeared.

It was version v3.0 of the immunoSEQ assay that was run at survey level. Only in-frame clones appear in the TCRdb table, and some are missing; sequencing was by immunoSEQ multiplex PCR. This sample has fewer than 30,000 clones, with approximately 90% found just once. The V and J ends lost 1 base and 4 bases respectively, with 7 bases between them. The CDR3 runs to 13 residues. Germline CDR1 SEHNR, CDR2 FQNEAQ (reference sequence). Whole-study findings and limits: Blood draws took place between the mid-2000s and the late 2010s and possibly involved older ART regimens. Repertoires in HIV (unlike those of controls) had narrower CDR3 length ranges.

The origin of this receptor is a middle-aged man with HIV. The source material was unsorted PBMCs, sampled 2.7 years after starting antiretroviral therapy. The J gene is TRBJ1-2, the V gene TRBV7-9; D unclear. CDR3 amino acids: CASSLGAVYGYTF. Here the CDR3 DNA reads TGTGCCAGCAGCTTAGGGGCAGTCTATGGCTACACCTTC.